This T cell receptor (beta chain) comes out of a study of cytomegalovirus exposure and HLA in healthy donors. V was clipped by 6 bases and J by 1 base, with 15 bases between them. Germline assignment: CDR1 SGHNT and CDR2 YYREEE (reference sequence). This CDR3 region has 15 residues. PCR was performed using 60 Vbeta and 13 Jbeta primers. TCRdb's copy holds only in-frame clones and misses some; the assay was immunoSEQ multiplex PCR. This sample carries 100,000 to 150,000 clones, over 75% of them seen once, and the ten largest clones take approximately 6.3%. This clone has just one count. The source is a man aged 18 to 35 in good health and CMV-seropositive. The chain couples TRBV5-4 to TRBJ2-3, with a possible D match to TRBD2 (6 bases). The sequenced material came from PBMCs. The CDR3 nucleotides are TGTGCCAGCACCCTCTTGGGGGGTCGCACAGATACGCAGTATTTT. This gives the protein CASTLLGGRTDTQYF. The full variable domain, with the rest looked up from reference TRBV5-4 and TRBJ2-3, is ETGVTQSPTHLIKTRGQQVTLRCSSQSGHNTVSWYQQALGQGPQFIFQYYREEENGRGNFPPRFSGLQFPNYSSELNVNALELDDSALYLCASTLLGGRTDTQYFGPGTRLTVL.